This T cell receptor (beta chain) was observed in a study of preoperative IRX-2 immunotherapy in early breast cancer. Assay: immunoSEQ multiplex PCR; the TCRdb copy retains only in-frame clones and omits some. Counted here are some 99,000 clones, about nine tenths occurring once; the ten biggest clones make up approximately 2%. Treatment denoted: preoperative locoregional IRX-2 cytokine immunotherapy. Samples came from a phase Ib trial of preoperative locoregional IRX-2 cytokine immunotherapy. CDR1 is MNHGY and CDR2 is SAAAGT in the germline V gene. Trimming pared 4 bases from V and 9 bases from J, leaving 15 bases between. This CDR3 spans 13 amino acids.

The chain joins TRBV6-8 to TRBJ1-1; D gene ambiguous. The clonotype originates from a human donor with breast cancer. The sequencing used tumor tissue, collected after IRX-2 immunotherapy. CDR3 loop: CASSSKAPGKAFF. In DNA, the CDR3 is TGTGCCAGCAGTTCCAAGGCCCCAGGTAAAGCTTTCTTT.